This entry is about one T cell receptor (beta chain). Antigen specificity is unknown. The data were taken from a study of siplizumab effects on memory and regulatory T cells. Study-wide points: Tracing alloreactive clones into unstimulated subsets worked for only a minor fraction of them. An assignable phenotype, naive or memory, was missing from roughly 76-95% of proliferating CD4+ or CD8+ clones. Naive T cells were seemingly more diverse than memory cells, and major contributions to the alloresponse seemed to be made by them.

CDR1 is LNHDA and CDR2 is SQIVND in the germline V gene (reference sequence). This CDR3 has 15 residues. Losses at the gene ends were 4 bases for V and 2 bases for J; bases not matched to a gene: 6. The assay was immunoSEQ multiplex PCR, and TCRdb's table has in-frame clones only and misses some. The sample lists approximately 120,000 clones; about 92% were seen once. This chain links TRBV19 with TRBJ2-7; 9 bases line up with TRBD1. Sequenced sample: Tregs sorted from blood. The receptor was isolated from a human donor in good health. The CDR3 region has the DNA TGTGCCAGTAGTAGGACGGGACAGGGTCCCTACGAGCAGTACTTC. This encodes CASSRTGQGPYEQYF.